The T cell receptor (beta chain) described here comes from a study of cytomegalovirus exposure and HLA in healthy donors (dated 2017 in TCRdb). Notes on the research overall: In an earlier analysis of about 560 of the donors, 250 to 350 Gb of sequence data and some 120 million unique TCR beta sequences from about 179 million T cells were reported. Every discovery cohort repertoire had been produced on one sequencing platform. A later genetic analysis used genome-wide SNP genotypes for about 60% of the roughly 700 donors, treating that subset as a discovery cohort. On average, about 200,000 unique TCR beta nucleotide sequences were sequenced per donor among 398 genotyped donors of the cohort, with 15% to 20% of those sequences being non-productive. Among the roughly 400 genotyped donors, around 81% belonged to the genetic ancestry cluster associated with self-reported Caucasian donors. Donor age, sex, ethnicity and CMV serostatus were collected together with the repertoire data. Roughly 300 gigabases of sequencing data and tens of millions of unique TCR sequences were included in an early release covering roughly 600 HLA-typed donors. Roughly 5 DR-DQ haplotypes were handled as single units for association and clustering, since linkage in the cohort was strong. The aim of the study was to test whether cataloging public T cell receptors could identify signatures of past pathogen exposure. The study profiled the T cell repertoires of hundreds of subjects by immunosequencing and related them to cytomegalovirus serostatus. The study combined high-throughput TCR immunosequencing, statistical association of individual TCRs with disease status, and machine learning to predict cytomegalovirus infection status. An earlier analysis of around 640 of the donors used high-throughput TCR beta sequencing to judge whether each TCR beta V gene segment behaved as functional or pseudogenic. Rather than drawing on any new phenotypic data, the later analysis identified candidate immune exposures from TCR beta sequences and the way those sequences occurred across donors. A separate validation cohort of over a hundred different subjects was used in addition to the 666-subject first cohort. Both class I and class II loci were covered by HLA typing, at four-digit resolution. The number of typed donors differed by locus: about 620-630 for A, B, C, DRB1 and DQB1; approximately 530 for DQA1; approximately 600 for DPA1; and some 430 for DPB1. A later analysis re-analyzed previously published TCR beta repertoires from approximately 670 donors and added high-resolution HLA genotyping to study TCR occurrence patterns.

General findings and caveats noted by the study authors: The classifier was reported to diagnose cytomegalovirus status with high specificity and sensitivity in both the original and validation cohorts. At a false discovery rate of 0.05, a later analysis linked fewer than 20,000 TCR beta sequences to specific HLA alleles. In a later analysis, HLA-associated TCR beta chains showed more clonal expansion and lower generation probabilities than non-associated chains that were equally common. A cluster of highly shared sequence variants was judged likely to represent a technical artifact of the sequencing pipeline. Across donors, most TCR sequences were observed very rarely, whereas some public TCRs were present in many individuals. A further reported finding was that TCR beta sequences accurately predicted the HLA-A and HLA-B alleles for most subjects in the first cohort. According to the authors, the approach could potentially be generalized to other disease states and immunological phenotypes. Some IMGT-functional V segments, including TRBV6-2 and TRBV6-3, could not be told apart with the 87-base-pair reads, so those segments were excluded. The presence/absence analyses assumed that sequencing depth was roughly uniform across donors, and that assumption may not be true. Because counts were too low, about 15 rarely observed V segments, including chromosome 9 orphons, were left out of the earlier analysis of about 500 of the donors. In this cohort, only TCR beta chains were sequenced, and detectable features were limited by the absence of alpha or paired-chain data. A later analysis reported that several top co-occurrence clusters appeared linked to parvovirus B19, influenza, CMV and Epstein-Barr virus. When HLA alleles, especially DR and DQ, strongly co-occurred, TCR associations were difficult to assign to individual alleles. In an earlier analysis of some 550 of the donors, most TCR beta V segments were observed in productive rearrangements about 87% or about 30% of the time, broadly matching IMGT annotations. In a later genetic analysis, a missense DCLRE1C variant was associated with V-gene and J-gene trimming of TCR beta chains, and the association was replicated in an independent cohort. Most CMV-associated TCR beta chains appeared to be HLA-restricted in a later analysis, and the HLA associations seemed to be driven largely by CMV exposure. Linkage disequilibrium might explain the correlated functional status among segregating V segments, but an unknown experimental factor could not be ruled out. In vitro tests confirmed that three of the cytomegalovirus-associated TCR beta chains recognize cytomegalovirus antigens. Because some donors lacked HLA typing at each locus, the association tests relied only on the typed subset. Compared with the roughly 700-donor mean, donors in an Asian-associated ancestry cluster had fewer N-insertions in productive TCRs, according to a later genetic analysis. The study gave a list of 150 to 200 TCR beta chains associated with cytomegalovirus. In a later analysis, TCR association rates were found to vary across HLA loci, with the most associated TCRs seen for DRB1 alleles and the fewest for HLA-C alleles. The only immune exposure information available for the cohort was CMV serostatus.

As for this clone: Its binding antigen is unknown. Base qualities are not recorded, but no much larger clone differs from it by a single base.

The method was the immunoSEQ multiplex PCR assay. For the multiplex PCR, a mixture combining 60 forward primers for TCR Vbeta segments and 13 reverse primers for TCR Jbeta segments was used. A multiplex PCR assay on genomic DNA amplified the CDR3 region of rearranged TCR beta genes. On the Illumina HiSeq System, the amplified TCR beta libraries were sequenced as 87-base-pair reads. The authors' analysis ran thus. Across the 500 to 700 repertoires, a later analysis counted roughly 77 million unique TCR beta chains, approximately 10 million of which were shared by at least two donors. A nearest-neighbor algorithm error-corrected the raw reads and collapsed the reads into unique sequences, merging closely related sequences to remove PCR and sequencing errors. Alignment of CDR3 sequences to IMGT reference sequences was used to assign V, D and J gene segments. For a sequence to be retained, a match of at least six nucleotides was required to both a V gene segment and a J gene segment. Rearrangements were classified as productive when the CDR3 lacked stop codons and remained in frame with V and J, and all other rearrangements were classified as non-productive. CDR3 was defined according to IMGT convention as the region running from the second conserved V-encoded cysteine to the conserved J-encoded phenylalanine. The earlier analysis of about 530 of the donors excluded any sequence lacking an unambiguous match to a single V gene segment. An earlier analysis of about 590 of the donors classified V segments as functional when productive rearrangements were above 56.7% and as segregating when the standard deviation between donors was above 5%. A statistical classification framework was built to diagnose cytomegalovirus status from the catalog of TCR beta chain sequences. A later analysis assigned V and J genes by comparing TCR nucleotide sequences with IMGT/GENE-DB human TR gene sequences. The TCRdist pipeline was used in a later analysis to assign CDR3 sequences and most-parsimonious VDJ recombination scenarios. In a later analysis, every TCR beta chain was defined by the combination of its CDR3 amino acid sequence and its V-gene family, and reads without a unique V-gene family were dropped. To address suspected cross-contamination and a sequencing artifact, a later analysis removed 550 to 750 highly shared, low-generation-probability nucleotide sequences. In a later analysis, a clonal expansion index for each public chain was calculated from normalized within-repertoire ranks of inferred template counts. Generation probabilities in a later analysis came from a VDJ recombination model fitted to out-of-frame rearrangements, and those results were checked against IGoR. A later analysis scored TCR-TCR, TCR-HLA and TCR-CMV co-occurrence with hypergeometric tests, applying a repertoire-size bias correction to TCR pairs. A later analysis estimated false discovery rates by permuting HLA or CMV assignments 20 times. In a later analysis, co-occurring TCRs were grouped using DBSCAN, with TCRdist sequence similarity added in when clustering inside HLA-allele-positive subsets. Co-occurrence clustering excluded repertoires with fewer than 30,000 or more than 120,000 public chains, plus five with anomalous nucleotide sharing. TCRdb's version of the immuneACCESS table is confined to in-frame rearrangements and falls short of the full clone set. An unresolved V gene accounts for under half of the shortfall where checked; the remainder is of unknown origin. V and J calls and clone size are given by that table; D and trimming were obtained from the DNA. Here the sample has over 250,000 clones; roughly 90% occur a single time. 3% to 4% of the sample rests with the top ten.

The CDR3 sequence holds 17 residues, the cysteine and phenylalanine included. The sequence is cut down to CDR3 DNA, 51 bases in frame from base 1. From V the trimming removes 3 bases and from J it removes 4 bases, while the gene matches leave 15 bases of the junction unaccounted for. The germline V gene specifies MRHNA as CDR1 and SNTAGT as CDR2. The cohort consisted of some 670 healthy bone marrow donors. All cohort members were sampled while nominally healthy, although unrecorded immune exposures were likely present. The donor was CMV seropositive and belonged to the group of 250 to 300 seropositive cohort members. Every donor gave a peripheral blood sample, and the peripheral blood mononuclear cells from that sample were used for TCR beta sequencing. Genomic DNA extraction from the blood cell samples was performed with the Qiagen DNeasy Blood Extraction Kit.

The V and J segments used are TRBV6-4 and TRBJ2-7, and 7 junction bases match TRBD2. The source is a man aged 40-50 years in good health and CMV-seropositive. The material sequenced was PBMCs. The CDR3 protein: CASSERNEREGQYEQYF. The bases are TGTGCCAGCAGTGAACGGAACGAAAGGGAGGGCCAATACGAGCAGTACTTC.